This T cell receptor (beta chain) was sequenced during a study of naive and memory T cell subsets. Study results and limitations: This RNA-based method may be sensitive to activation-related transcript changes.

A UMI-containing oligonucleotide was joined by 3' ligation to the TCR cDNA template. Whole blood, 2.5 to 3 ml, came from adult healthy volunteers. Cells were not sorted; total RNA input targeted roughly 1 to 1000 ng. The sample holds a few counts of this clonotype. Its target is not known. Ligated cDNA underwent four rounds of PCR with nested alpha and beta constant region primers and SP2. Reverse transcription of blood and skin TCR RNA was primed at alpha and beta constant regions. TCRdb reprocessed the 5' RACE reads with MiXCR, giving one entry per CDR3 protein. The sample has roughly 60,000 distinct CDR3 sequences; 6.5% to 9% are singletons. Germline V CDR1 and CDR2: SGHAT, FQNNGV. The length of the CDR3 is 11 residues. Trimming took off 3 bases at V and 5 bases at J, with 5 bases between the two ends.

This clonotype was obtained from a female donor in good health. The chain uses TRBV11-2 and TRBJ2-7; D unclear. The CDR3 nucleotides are TGTGCCAGCAGCTTCGTGCACGAGCAGTACTTC. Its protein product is CASSFVHEQYF.